A selection of T cell receptor beta chains follows, all from one sample in a study of neurological immune-mediated disorders. TCRdb re-derived calls from the 5' RACE reads in MiXCR, one entry per CDR3 protein. The sample consists of some 60,000 distinct CDR3 sequences, nearly 10% of them appearing once. Source material: PBMCs. Receptor source: a young man in good health. CDR3s include the opening cysteine and the closing phenylalanine or tryptophan. A D gene is named only where the DNA matches it firmly. Not all rows give a size; the values are once, few, many and, for expanded clones, a class.

V gene	D gene	J gene	clone size	CDR3 DNA	CDR3 protein
TRBV6-6	NA	TRBJ1-4	many	TGTGCCAGCAGTTACTCAGGGGCAACTAATGAAAAACTGTTTTTT	CASSYSGATNEKLFF
TRBV9	NA	TRBJ1-2	many	TGTGCCAGCAGCGTAAGCCGGGGGATTTCTAACTATGGCTACACCTTC	CASSVSRGISNYGYTF
TRBV20-1	NA	TRBJ2-5	many	TGCAGTGCTAGATTGGACCGGCGCGAGACCCAGTACTTC	CSARLDRRETQYF
TRBV20-1	NA	TRBJ2-1	many	TGCAGTGCTAGCTTTCACAGTGAGCAGTTCTTC	CSASFHSEQFF
TRBV5-1	NA	TRBJ2-5	many	TGCGCCAGCAGCTTGCCGGGACGAGAGACCCAGTACTTC	CASSLPGRETQYF
TRBV27	TRBD1	TRBJ2-7	many	TGTGCCAGCAGTTCGAGAACCGGGACAGGGGGGGCCTACGAGCAGTACTTC	CASSSRTGTGGAYEQYF
TRBV6-4	TRBD1	TRBJ2-3	many	TGTGCCAGCAGTGACTCGGGACAGGGGGCAGATACGCAGTATTTT	CASSDSGQGADTQYF
TRBV7-9	NA	TRBJ1-2	many	TGTGCCAGCAGCTTAAGCGCTCCCGTGGGCTACACCTTC	CASSLSAPVGYTF
TRBV15	TRBD1	TRBJ2-1	many	TGTGCCACACGAACCGGGACAGATGGGGATGAGCAGTTCTTC	CATRTGTDGDEQFF
TRBV7-9	NA	TRBJ2-1	many	TGTGCCAGCAGCCCCGGGAATGACAATGAGCAGTTCTTC	CASSPGNDNEQFF
TRBV5-1	NA	TRBJ2-7	many	TGCGCCAGCAGCTTGGTTGGCGGGATTCCTTACGAGCAGTACTTC	CASSLVGGIPYEQYF
TRBV5-1	NA	TRBJ1-1	many	TGCGCCAGCAGAAAAAGCACTGAAGCTTTCTTT	CASRKSTEAFF
TRBV6-2/TRBV6-3	NA	TRBJ2-7	many	TGTGCCAGCAGTTACTCTGGGGGACCCTACGGCGAGCAGTACTTC	CASSYSGGPYGEQYF
TRBV12-3/TRBV12-4	NA	TRBJ2-7	many	TGTGCCAGCAGTTTTGAGGAGGGGGCGGGTCACGAGCAGTACTTC	CASSFEEGAGHEQYF
TRBV5-1	TRBD2	TRBJ2-7	many	TGCGCCAGCAGCCACGAACCAACCGGGACTAGCGGGAGACACGAGCAGTACTTC	CASSHEPTGTSGRHEQYF
TRBV6-2/TRBV6-3	NA	TRBJ2-1	NA	TGTGCCAGCAGTGATGGGGGAAGGAGTAGCAATGAGCAGTTCTTC	CASSDGGRSSNEQFF
TRBV20-1	NA	TRBJ2-2	many	TGCAGTGCTAGGGGCAGGGGAGGGACCGGGGAGCTGTTTTTT	CSARGRGGTGELFF
TRBV20-1	TRBD1	TRBJ2-2	many	TGCAGTGCTAGGACAGGGAGTAACACCGGGGAGCTGTTTTTT	CSARTGSNTGELFF
TRBV5-1	NA	TRBJ1-2	many	TGCGCCAGCAGCTTGGGCAGCGACTATGGCTACACCTTC	CASSLGSDYGYTF
TRBV28	TRBD2	TRBJ2-3	many	TGTGCCAGCAGTTCGGGACTAGCGGGAGCGTTAGATACGCAGTATTTT	CASSSGLAGALDTQYF
TRBV11-2	TRBD2	TRBJ2-2	many	TGTGCCAGCAGAAAGGGACTAGCGGGAGTAACCGGGGAGCTGTTTTTT	CASRKGLAGVTGELFF
TRBV10-3	NA	TRBJ2-3	many	TGTGCCATCAGTGAGGGGGTCGAGACAGATACGCAGTATTTT	CAISEGVETDTQYF